This entry lists 20 T cell receptor beta chains sequenced from one sample in a study of blood T cell repertoires in COVID-19. Sequencing used immunoSEQ multiplex PCR; TCRdb keeps in-frame clones, though not all of them. This table holds roughly 120,000 clones, 55% to 75% found once. The sample comprised peripheral blood. Every receptor here comes from a human donor with acute or convalescent COVID-19. The donor label of this sample is uncertain.

The rearrangement uses TRBV19 and TRBJ1-1, with 8 bases matching TRBD1. Per germline, CDR1 LNHDA and CDR2 SQIVND (reference sequence). The CDR3 contains 13 residues. With V trimmed by 7 bases and J by 1 base, 2 bases remained unmatched. The CDR3 is CASTTGGNTEAFF. CDR3 DNA: TGTGCCAGTACCACAGGGGGGAACACTGAAGCTTTCTTT.

J is TRBJ2-2 and V is TRBV19; maybe TRBD1 (5 bases). The CDR3 contains 16 residues. The V gene lost 3 bases and the J gene lost 3 bases, with 14 bases spanning the gap. The germline V gene encodes CDR1 LNHDA and CDR2 SQIVND (reference sequence). The CDR3 DNA is TGTGCCAGTAGTATTCGCGGCAGGGCGGACACCGGGGAGCTGTTTTTT. This encodes CASSIRGRADTGELFF.

This clone was observed once. The V and J genes are TRBV5-5 and TRBJ1-2, with D unclear. CDR1 and CDR2 from the germline V gene are SGHKS and YYEKEE (reference sequence). V was pared by 2 bases and J by 1 base, with 9 bases between. This CDR3 has 14 residues. CDR3 nucleotides: TGTGCCAGCAGCTTATCACTTAGTAACTATGGCTACACCTTC. Translation: CASSLSLSNYGYTF.

The chain combines TRBV30 with TRBJ1-3; TRBD1 matches 9 bases. The germline gives CDR1 GTSNPN, CDR2 SVGIG (reference sequence). V was pared by 0 bases and J by 6 bases, with 6 bases of the junction left unmatched. This CDR3 comprises 15 residues. In DNA, the CDR3 is TGTGCCTGGAGTGTACTCGGGACAGGGATAAACACCATATATTTT. Amino acid sequence: CAWSVLGTGINTIYF.

This chain connects TRBV3-1 (or the pseudogene TRBV3-2) to TRBJ1-1; tentative D call: TRBD1 (6 bases). Germline V gene lookup returns CDR1 LGHDT and CDR2 YNNKEL (reference sequence). This CDR3 spans 15 amino acids. The germline V and J ends were trimmed by 1 base and 5 bases, with 14 bases remaining between them. The CDR3 protein is CASSQAGGAGTEAFF. The CDR3 nucleotides are TGTGCCAGCAGCCAAGCGGGGGGCGCGGGGACTGAAGCTTTCTTT.

CDR3 in amino acids: CASSERSAGAQYF. As DNA, the CDR3 is TGTGCCAGCAGTGAACGGAGCGCAGGGGCCCAGTACTTC. V usage is TRBV2 and J usage is TRBJ2-5, with a tentative D call TRBD1 (6 bases). This CDR3 comprises 13 residues. V shed 2 bases and J shed 9 bases, with 13 bases lying between them. Germline-derived CDR1 and CDR2 are SNHLY and FYNNEI.

V usage is TRBV7-8 and J usage is TRBJ2-1; 12 positions match TRBD2. The J segment lost 1 base and the V segment lost 2 bases, leaving 9 bases of the junction unmatched. CDR1 is SGHVS and CDR2 is FQNEAQ in the germline V gene. The CDR3 is made up of 19 amino acids. For the CDR3, the DNA is TGTGCCAGCAGCTTAATGGGTCTAGCGGGGGGGCCATCCTACAATGAGCAGTTCTTC. Amino acids: CASSLMGLAGGPSYNEQFF.

CDR3 DNA sequence: TGTGCCACCAGCCTCAGATGGGCTAGCAATCAGCCCCAGCATTTT. Protein: CATSLRWASNQPQHF. V gene TRBV15 combines with J gene TRBJ1-5; D not resolved. The V gene lost 5 bases and the J gene lost 0 bases, with 11 bases spanning the gap. Germline CDR1 is LNHNV and CDR2 is YYDKDF (reference sequence). CDR3 length: 15 residues.

The V and J genes are TRBV5-5 and TRBJ2-7; 7 bases match TRBD2. The CDR3 length is 14 residues. J was trimmed by 1 base and V by 4 bases; bases with no gene match: 5. The V gene's germline CDR1 is SGHKS and CDR2 YYEKEE (reference sequence). CDR3 in DNA: TGTGCCAGCAGCCCCCGGGAGGAGTCCTACGAGCAGTACTTC. Protein sequence: CASSPREESYEQYF.

The rearrangement uses TRBV5-1 and TRBJ2-3; D ambiguous. Germline loops: CDR1 SGHRS, CDR2 YFSETQ. The CDR3 loop spans 14 amino acids. V was trimmed by 0 bases and J by 0 bases, leaving 5 bases between them. The CDR3 nucleotides read TGCGCCAGCAGCTTGGAGAGGAGCACAGATACGCAGTATTTT. The encoded protein is CASSLERSTDTQYF.

The count of this clone is one. The rearrangement joins TRBV6-6 to TRBJ2-7, with TRBD1 matching over 9 bases. Germline CDR1 MNHNY, CDR2 SVGAGI (reference sequence). Losses at the gene ends were 2 bases for V and 3 bases for J; bases not matched to a gene: 2. The CDR3 is made up of 14 amino acids. The CDR3 protein is CASSYGTGFYEQYV. In nucleotides, the CDR3 is TGTGCCAGCAGTTACGGGACAGGGTTCTACGAGCAGTACGTC.

This chain uses TRBV6-4 with TRBJ2-3; 8 nucleotides agree with TRBD1. The germline V gene encodes CDR1 MRHNA and CDR2 SNTAGT. CDR3 length: 15 amino acids. J gave up 0 bases and V 2 bases, and 1 base lay outside the gene matches. As DNA, the CDR3 is TGTGCCAGCAGTGACGGGACAGGAAGCACAGATACGCAGTATTTT. Translated: CASSDGTGSTDTQYF.

The chain employs TRBV19 and TRBJ1-2; maybe TRBD1 (5 bases). CDR1 is LNHDA, CDR2 SQIVND, per germline (reference sequence). The CDR3 covers 15 residues. Trimming left V 6 bases short and J 4 bases short, with 18 bases between. For the CDR3, the DNA is TGTGCCAGTAGGGCCTTAGAGGCCAGGGCCTATGGCTACACCTTC. This codes for CASRALEARAYGYTF.

The table lists this clone with many counts. The chain uses TRBV28 and TRBJ1-4, with D hard to call. The CDR3 is 16 amino acids. Germline lookup yields CDR1 MDHEN and CDR2 SYDVKM. Trimming stripped 6 bases from V and 2 bases from J, with 16 bases between. In nucleotides, the CDR3 is TGTGCCAGCAGCCGCAAGCGGCTTTCGACTAATGAAAAACTGTTTTTT. The encoded protein is CASSRKRLSTNEKLFF.

This chain uses TRBV2 with TRBJ1-2; no definite D call. Trimming stripped 6 bases from V and 12 bases from J, with 14 bases between. This CDR3 contains 11 residues. The germline gives CDR1 SNHLY, CDR2 FYNNEI. The CDR3 DNA follows: TGTGCCAGCAGCCTAGGCAAGACCGACACCTTC. The encoded protein is CASSLGKTDTF.

This chain joins TRBV15 and TRBJ1-4; maybe TRBD1 (5 bases). Germline CDR1 is LNHNV and CDR2 is YYDKDF (reference sequence). The CDR3 sequence is 15 residues long. Trimming stripped 0 bases from V and 8 bases from J, with 13 bases between. The CDR3: CATSRDGGRGEKLFF. The CDR3 nucleotides read TGTGCCACCAGCAGAGACGGCGGCCGGGGGGAAAAACTGTTTTTT. Variable domain in full (rest from reference TRBV15 and TRBJ1-4): DAMVIQNPRYQVTQFGKPVTLSCSQTLNHNVMYWYQQKSSQAPKLLFHYYDKDFNNEADTPDNFQSRRPNTSFCFLDIRSPGLGDTAMYLCATSRDGGRGEKLFFGSGTQLSVL.

The CDR3, as DNA: TGTGCCAGCAGCTTAGCGCAGGGGGCCGGATATGGCTACACCTTC. Protein: CASSLAQGAGYGYTF. V is TRBV7-9 and J is TRBJ1-2; 8 nucleotides agree with TRBD1. The V and J ends lost 0 bases and 5 bases, in that order; junction bases with no gene match: 5. The germline V gene has CDR1 SEHNR and CDR2 FQNEAQ (reference sequence). The CDR3 contains 15 residues.

The chain uses TRBV7-6 and TRBJ1-3; TRBD1 agrees at 7 bases. The CDR3 consists of 18 residues. V gave up 5 bases and J gave up 0 bases; unmatched junction bases: 13. The germline V gene encodes CDR1 SGHVS and CDR2 FNYEAQ. The CDR3 DNA reads as TGTGCCAGCAGCCTTAGAGCCCCTGGACAGGCCTCTGGAAACACCATATATTTT. The encoded protein is CASSLRAPGQASGNTIYF.

The chain links TRBV27 to TRBJ1-3; D possibly corresponds to TRBD1 (6 bases). The CDR3 runs 16 residues. The germline CDR1 and CDR2 sequences are MNHEY and SMNVEV (reference sequence). Trimming pared 5 bases from V and 4 bases from J, leaving 18 bases between. The CDR3 spells CASSLMNPDSGNTIYF. In DNA, the CDR3 is TGTGCCAGCAGTCTCATGAACCCGGACAGCGGAAACACCATATATTTT.

J is TRBJ1-1 and V is TRBV7-9, with D possibly being TRBD1 (6 bases). CDR3 length: 13 residues. Trimming removed 6 bases at V and 1 base at J, with 9 bases between. Germline assignment: CDR1 SEHNR and CDR2 FQNEAQ (reference sequence). The CDR3, as DNA: TGTGCCAGCAGTACGGGACAGAACACTGAAGCTTTCTTT. Translating it yields CASSTGQNTEAFF. The variable domain in full, completed from reference TRBV7-9 and TRBJ1-1, reads DTGVSQNPRHKITKRGQNVTFRCDPISEHNRLYWYRQTLGQGPEFLTYFQNEAQLEKSRLLSDRFSAERPKGSFSTLEIQRTEQGDSAMYLCASSTGQNTEAFFGQGTRLTVV.